These 10 T cell receptor beta chains were sequenced from one sample in a study of CD8 T cells in Susac syndrome (dated 2019 in TCRdb). Library method: the immunoSEQ multiplex PCR assay. RNA was extracted with the RNeasy kit and roughly 0.45 to 1 ug was reverse transcribed using random hexamers. TCRdb cleaned the public reads at Q25 with fastp, built clones with MiXCR and kept in-frame beta chains. Every distinct CDR3 protein forms one entry, paired with its most common genes and DNA. This sample has about 76,000 distinct CDR3 sequences in its table, and about 94% of those were observed once. The leading ten clones occupy roughly 0.47% of the sample. Sample: CD8+ T cells from PBMCs. The source is a human donor with Susac syndrome.

This clonotype occurred once. CDR3 nucleotides: TGTGCCTGGAGTGATCTGCCCCCGGGACAGGATCCCGAGCAGTACTTC. It translates to CAWSDLPPGQDPEQYF. The chain joins TRBV30 to TRBJ2-7; 8 positions match TRBD1. Germline V gene lookup returns CDR1 GTSNPN and CDR2 SVGIG (reference sequence). The length of the CDR3 is 16 residues. V lost 1 base, J lost 6 bases, and 14 bases stayed unmatched.

This sequence joins TRBV7-2 and TRBJ2-1; the match to TRBD2 covers 8 bases. The CDR3 contains 15 residues. The germline CDR1 and CDR2 sequences are SGHTA and FQGNSA. The ends lost 5 bases at V and 2 bases at J; junction bases unmatched: 5. CDR3 residues: CASSGKREPYNEQFF. In DNA form, the CDR3 reads TGTGCCAGCAGCGGGAAGCGGGAGCCCTACAATGAGCAGTTCTTC. The whole variable domain, remainder taken from reference TRBV7-2 and TRBJ2-1, is GAGVSQSPSNKVTEKGKDVELRCDPISGHTALYWYRQSLGQGLEFLIYFQGNSAPDKSGLPSDRFSAERTGGSVSTLTIQRTQQEDSAVYLCASSGKREPYNEQFFGPGTRLTVL.

CDR3 nucleotides: TGTGCCAGTAGTACGGCAGGAACATGGCAGCCCCAGCATTTT. It is translated as CASSTAGTWQPQHF. The V and J genes are TRBV19 and TRBJ1-5; D gene ambiguous. From germline, CDR1 is LNHDA and CDR2 SQIVND (reference sequence). This CDR3 region has 14 residues. Trimming shortened V by 4 bases and J by 7 bases, and 14 bases separated the two germline ends.

The V and J genes are TRBV7-2 and TRBJ1-1; D might be TRBD1 (6 bases). V lost 3 bases and J 5 bases, leaving 16 bases between the germline ends. Germline V gives CDR1 SGHTA, CDR2 FQGNSA. The CDR3 length is 15 residues. This CDR3 is CASSFTAYRETEAFF. CDR3 DNA: TGTGCCAGCAGCTTCACCGCCTACAGGGAAACTGAAGCTTTCTTT.

This sequence joins TRBV9 and TRBJ2-6; 8 bases fit TRBD2. This CDR3 has 15 residues. With V trimmed by 3 bases and J by 6 bases, 5 bases remained unmatched. Germline values: CDR1 SGDLS, CDR2 YYNGEE. The CDR3 DNA is TGTGCCAGCAGCGCGGGCGGGGGGCCGGCCAACGTCCTGACTTTC. This translates into CASSAGGGPANVLTF.

The chain uses TRBV2 and TRBJ2-2; D perhaps matches TRBD1 (5 bases). Germline CDR1 is SNHLY and CDR2 is FYNNEI. CDR3 size: 14 residues. The V and J ends lost 3 bases and 6 bases respectively, with 11 bases between them. In DNA, the CDR3 is TGTGCCAGCAGTGATCACAGACAGTCCGGGGAGCTGTTTTTT. This sequence encodes CASSDHRQSGELFF.

This clonotype has only one observation. The genes are TRBV6-5 and TRBJ2-7; a weak D match, TRBD1 (5 bases). The V gene's germline CDR1 is MNHEY and CDR2 SVGAGI. There are 15 residues in the CDR3. Trimming stripped 0 bases from V and 5 bases from J, with 14 bases between. Here the CDR3 reads CASSYSVAGSHEQYF. CDR3 DNA sequence: TGTGCCAGCAGTTACTCGGTGGCAGGGTCCCACGAGCAGTACTTC.

The V gene is TRBV28, the J gene TRBJ2-2; D perhaps matches TRBD1 (6 bases). V was trimmed by 4 bases and J by 5 bases, leaving 8 bases between them. Germline V gives CDR1 MDHEN, CDR2 SYDVKM. CDR3 length: 13 residues. The CDR3 coding sequence is TGTGCCAGCAGTTACAGGGTTACCGGGGAGCTGTTTTTT. Translation gives CASSYRVTGELFF.

The chain carries TRBV12-3 or TRBV12-4 and TRBJ1-1; 7 bases map to TRBD1. The J segment lost 8 bases and the V segment lost 2 bases, leaving 5 bases of the junction unmatched. The CDR3 is 13 amino acids. The CDR3 DNA follows: TGTGCCAGCAGTTTAAGACAGGGAGGAGAAGCTTTCTTT. This gives the protein CASSLRQGGEAFF.

This sequence joins TRBV4-1 and TRBJ1-1; D perhaps matches TRBD1 (6 bases). Germline CDR1 and CDR2: MGHRA and YSYEKL. The CDR3 contains 14 residues. V dropped 4 bases and J dropped 3 bases, with 12 bases sitting between them. CDR3 nucleotide sequence: TGCGCCAGCAGCCCAATATCAGGGGACACTGAAGCTTTCTTT. Translated: CASSPISGDTEAFF.